The rows below give T cell receptor beta chains drawn from one sample of a study of multiple sclerosis patients with progressive multifocal leukoencephalopathy. The protocol was immunoSEQ multiplex PCR, while the TCRdb copy is restricted to in-frame clones and leaves out a portion. This table has more than 20,000 clones, approximately 90% appearing once. Here the sequenced sample was PBMCs, taken from a patient treated with natalizumab. All receptors come from a man younger than 40 with multiple sclerosis. CDR3s include the opening cysteine and the closing phenylalanine or tryptophan. The D gene is left open where the match is weak. Some rows mark clone size as missing; the rest say once, few, many or name a class of expanded clone.

DNA: TGTGCCAGCAGCGCTTTAGCGGGACGAAGCACAGATACGCAGTATTTT; CDR3: CASSALAGRSTDTQYF; D: TRBD2; V: TRBV7-6; length: 16; J: TRBJ2-3; size: NA
DNA: TGTGCCAGCAGTAACCGACTAGCGGGACTCACCGGGGAGCTGTTTTTT; CDR3: CASSNRLAGLTGELFF; D: TRBD2; V: TRBV27; length: 16; J: TRBJ2-2; size: NA
DNA: TGCGCCAGCAGCCAGGGCGGGAGTTACACCGGGGAGCTGTTTTTT; CDR3: CASSQGGSYTGELFF; D: TRBD2; V: TRBV4-1; length: 15; J: TRBJ2-2; size: NA
DNA: TGTGCCAGCAGCGGGCGGCGGGGTACGCAGTATTTT; CDR3: CASSGRRGTQYF; D: NA; V: TRBV25-1; length: 12; J: TRBJ2-3; size: NA
DNA: TGCGCCAGCAGTCACCCTCCCCCCCGCGACAGGGATTCGAGTGAGCAGTTCTTC; CDR3: CASSHPPPRDRDSSEQFF; D: TRBD1; V: TRBV23-1; length: 18; J: TRBJ2-1; size: NA
DNA: TGTGCCAGCAGCTTAGGACAGGGGGCGAATGAGCAGTTCTTC; CDR3: CASSLGQGANEQFF; D: TRBD1; V: TRBV7-9; length: 14; J: TRBJ2-1; size: NA
DNA: TGTGCCAGCAGCCAAGACCGACTAGCGGTAAGGGATGAGCAGTTCTTC; CDR3: CASSQDRLAVRDEQFF; D: TRBD2; V: TRBV14; length: 16; J: TRBJ2-1; size: once
DNA: TGTGCCAGCAGACAGGTGGCTGAAGCTTTCTTT; CDR3: CASRQVAEAFF; D: NA; V: TRBV6-6; length: 11; J: TRBJ1-1; size: NA
DNA: TGTGCCAGTAGTATAACCGGGACAGGGGGCAACGAGCAGTACTTC; CDR3: CASSITGTGGNEQYF; D: TRBD1; V: TRBV19; length: 15; J: TRBJ2-7; size: NA
DNA: TGTGCCAGCTCACCACCTGTAGGGTCTCCTTCCTACAATGAGCAGTTCTTC; CDR3: CASSPPVGSPSYNEQFF; D: NA; V: TRBV18; length: 17; J: TRBJ2-1; size: NA
DNA: TGCGCCAGCAGCCAAGATATGGCGGGAAACACTGAAGCTTTCTTT; CDR3: CASSQDMAGNTEAFF; D: NA; V: TRBV4-3; length: 15; J: TRBJ1-1; size: once
DNA: TGTGCCAGCAGTAACCAGGGGGCAGCTTTCTTT; CDR3: CASSNQGAAFF; D: TRBD1; V: TRBV6-6; length: 11; J: TRBJ1-1; size: NA
DNA: TGCAGCGTTAACGTCAGGTCCTTCCGCGGGAGCTACAATGAGCAGTTCTTC; CDR3: CSVNVRSFRGSYNEQFF; D: TRBD2; V: TRBV29-1; length: 17; J: TRBJ2-1; size: NA
DNA: TGTGCCAGCAGCTTAAGTCGGGTTAGCTCCTACAATGAGCAGTTCTTC; CDR3: CASSLSRVSSYNEQFF; D: NA; V: TRBV7-2; length: 16; J: TRBJ2-1; size: NA
DNA: TGTGCCAGCAGCCGTCTAGGGCTTCTTGGGGACACTGAAGCTTTCTTT; CDR3: CASSRLGLLGDTEAFF; D: NA; V: TRBV7-6; length: 16; J: TRBJ1-1; size: NA
DNA: TGTGCCAGCAGCTTAGCGGTTCTAGCGGTTTCACTGTTGGAGACCCAGTACTTC; CDR3: CASSLAVLAVSLLETQYF; D: TRBD2; V: TRBV7-8; length: 18; J: TRBJ2-5; size: NA
DNA: TGTGCCAGCAGCTGGGGGACGAACACCGGGGAGCTGTTTTTT; CDR3: CASSWGTNTGELFF; D: NA; V: TRBV9; length: 14; J: TRBJ2-2; size: NA
DNA: TGTGCCAGCAGCTTACGCCAGGGACTAGTGTCCTACAATGAGCAGTTCTTC; CDR3: CASSLRQGLVSYNEQFF; D: TRBD2; V: TRBV13; length: 17; J: TRBJ2-1; size: NA
DNA: TGTGCCAGCAGCCATCTCGGACGGTTCTCTGGAAACACCATATATTTT; CDR3: CASSHLGRFSGNTIYF; D: NA; V: TRBV7-8; length: 16; J: TRBJ1-3; size: NA
DNA: TGTGCCAGCAGCTTAAATAAACCCGGGATTGAAGCTTTCTTT; CDR3: CASSLNKPGIEAFF; D: NA; V: TRBV7-9; length: 14; J: TRBJ1-1; size: NA
DNA: TGTGCCAGCAGCCAAGGGGGACAGGGGGCTATAGATACGCAGTATTTT; CDR3: CASSQGGQGAIDTQYF; D: TRBD1; V: TRBV4-2; length: 16; J: TRBJ2-3; size: NA
DNA: TGTGCCAGCTCTCCACTAGCGGGGGTCCAAGAGACCCAGTACTTC; CDR3: CASSPLAGVQETQYF; D: TRBD2; V: TRBV18; length: 15; J: TRBJ2-5; size: NA
DNA: TGCGCCAGCAGCCTGGGACTAGCGGGAGGACCCTACGAGCAGTACTTC; CDR3: CASSLGLAGGPYEQYF; D: TRBD2; V: TRBV4-3; length: 16; J: TRBJ2-7; size: NA
DNA: TGTGCCAGTAGTAACCGCGGGGGGTCCCACGAGCAGTACTTC; CDR3: CASSNRGGSHEQYF; D: TRBD2; V: TRBV19; length: 14; J: TRBJ2-7; size: NA
DNA: TGCAGCGTTGAAACTTTTAGCGGGAACTACAATGAGCAGTTCTTC; CDR3: CSVETFSGNYNEQFF; D: TRBD2; V: TRBV29-1; length: 15; J: TRBJ2-1; size: NA
DNA: TGTGCCAGCAGCTTAGGCCTAGCGGGAGGTCTACCATCTCCCTACGAGCAGTACTTC; CDR3: CASSLGLAGGLPSPYEQYF; D: TRBD2; V: TRBV11-3; length: 19; J: TRBJ2-7; size: NA
DNA: TGTGCCAGCTCCCCGCTTGGACCTAAACCAGATACGCTGTATTTT; CDR3: CASSPLGPKPDTLYF; D: NA; V: TRBV18; length: 15; J: TRBJ2-3; size: NA
DNA: TGTGCCAGCAGCTTCCGGGACAGGGAGCAAGAGACCCAGTACTTC; CDR3: CASSFRDREQETQYF; D: TRBD1; V: TRBV9; length: 15; J: TRBJ2-5; size: NA
DNA: TGTGCCAGCAGTGAAGCGAGCGGCTTTCAAGAGACCCAGTACTTC; CDR3: CASSEASGFQETQYF; D: NA; V: TRBV2; length: 15; J: TRBJ2-5; size: NA
DNA: TGTGCCAGCAGTCTCGGACCAGTAGCGGACGAGCAGTACTTC; CDR3: CASSLGPVADEQYF; D: NA; V: TRBV6-1; length: 14; J: TRBJ2-7; size: NA
DNA: TGTGCCTGGACAGAGAGCTCCTACGAGCAGTACTTC; CDR3: CAWTESSYEQYF; D: NA; V: TRBV30; length: 12; J: TRBJ2-7; size: NA
DNA: TGTGCCACCAGGTCAGGGATAGGTACGCAGTATTTT; CDR3: CATRSGIGTQYF; D: NA; V: TRBV15; length: 12; J: TRBJ2-3; size: NA
DNA: TGTGCCAGCATTGCCCTCAGGGTTAACTATGGCTACACCTTC; CDR3: CASIALRVNYGYTF; D: NA; V: TRBV5-8; length: 14; J: TRBJ1-2; size: NA
DNA: TGTGCCTGGAGTGTACGCTTGGGAGGGCCGTATAATGAGCAGTTCTTC; CDR3: CAWSVRLGGPYNEQFF; D: TRBD2; V: TRBV30; length: 16; J: TRBJ2-1; size: NA
DNA: TGCGCCAGCAGCCCCGACTCCTACGAGCAGTACTTC; CDR3: CASSPDSYEQYF; D: NA; V: TRBV4-1; length: 12; J: TRBJ2-7; size: NA
DNA: TGTGCCAGCAGCCCAGAGACCCAGTACTTC; CDR3: CASSPETQYF; D: NA; V: TRBV7-9; length: 10; J: TRBJ2-5; size: NA
DNA: TGTGCCAGCAGTTTCGGGCAGGGCAATGAGCAGTTCTTC; CDR3: CASSFGQGNEQFF; D: NA; V: TRBV27; length: 13; J: TRBJ2-1; size: NA
DNA: TGTGCCAGCAGTTTTGCCAGCACAGATACGCAGTATTTT; CDR3: CASSFASTDTQYF; D: NA; V: TRBV27; length: 13; J: TRBJ2-3; size: NA
DNA: TGTGCCAGCAGCCGCCGGAGGGGCGGGCACAATGAGCAGTTCTTC; CDR3: CASSRRRGGHNEQFF; D: NA; V: TRBV9; length: 15; J: TRBJ2-1; size: NA
DNA: TGCGCCAGCAGTGAGTCGACCGGACTCTCCTACAATGAGCAGTTCTTC; CDR3: CASSESTGLSYNEQFF; D: NA; V: TRBV10-1; length: 16; J: TRBJ2-1; size: NA
DNA: TGTGCCAGCTCCTCCGATCAAGAGACCCAGTACTTC; CDR3: CASSSDQETQYF; D: NA; V: TRBV27; length: 12; J: TRBJ2-5; size: NA
DNA: TGTGCCAGCAGCGTGGGCACGGATGGGAACACCATATATTTT; CDR3: CASSVGTDGNTIYF; D: NA; V: TRBV5-5; length: 14; J: TRBJ1-3; size: NA
DNA: TGTGCCAGCAGTTTGACAGGGGGGAACTATGGCTACACCTTC; CDR3: CASSLTGGNYGYTF; D: TRBD1; V: TRBV27; length: 14; J: TRBJ1-2; size: NA
DNA: TGTGCCAGCAGTTACGCGGGATTTGAAGCTTTCTTT; CDR3: CASSYAGFEAFF; D: NA; V: TRBV6-5; length: 12; J: TRBJ1-1; size: NA
DNA: TGTGCCAGCAGCCCCCGTAGTATGGCCGGTGGCTACACCTTC; CDR3: CASSPRSMAGGYTF; D: NA; V: TRBV7-2; length: 14; J: TRBJ1-2; size: NA
DNA: TGCAGTGCCACGGGAGGGCGCGAGCAGTACTTC; CDR3: CSATGGREQYF; D: TRBD2; V: TRBV20-1; length: 11; J: TRBJ2-7; size: NA
DNA: TGTGCCAGCAGTAGCCCAGGGGGTACCGGGGAGCTGTTTTTT; CDR3: CASSSPGGTGELFF; D: TRBD1; V: TRBV28; length: 14; J: TRBJ2-2; size: NA
DNA: TGTGCCAGCAGCTTGTACCTGGGGGGGACCCAGTACTTC; CDR3: CASSLYLGGTQYF; D: NA; V: TRBV5-6; length: 13; J: TRBJ2-5; size: NA
DNA: TGCGCCAGCAGAGTAGCGGGCAGCTACAATGAGCAGTTCTTC; CDR3: CASRVAGSYNEQFF; D: TRBD2; V: TRBV5-1; length: 14; J: TRBJ2-1; size: NA
DNA: TGTGCCACCAGCAGTCCCCAGGGAGATAACTATGGCTACACCTTC; CDR3: CATSSPQGDNYGYTF; D: NA; V: TRBV15; length: 15; J: TRBJ1-2; size: NA
DNA: TGTGCCAGCTCACCACCGGCCAGGGGCATGAACACTGAAGCTTTCTTT; CDR3: CASSPPARGMNTEAFF; D: NA; V: TRBV18; length: 16; J: TRBJ1-1; size: NA
DNA: TGTGCCAGCAGTCCGAATTGGAGCAATCAGCCCCAGCATTTT; CDR3: CASSPNWSNQPQHF; D: NA; V: TRBV7-9; length: 14; J: TRBJ1-5; size: NA
DNA: TGTGCCAGCAGCTCATCCGCGGGAGTCGTCAATGAGCAGTTCTTC; CDR3: CASSSSAGVVNEQFF; D: TRBD2; V: TRBV11-2; length: 15; J: TRBJ2-1; size: NA
DNA: TGTGCCAGTAGTATACGTCTAGCGGGCGGATCAGCAGATACGCAGTATTTT; CDR3: CASSIRLAGGSADTQYF; D: TRBD2; V: TRBV19; length: 17; J: TRBJ2-3; size: NA